The next 8 T cell receptor beta chains were all read from a single sample in a study of T cells in Graves' hyperthyroidism and ophthalmopathy. Amplified regions were TCR beta CDR3 sequences from RNA transcripts. HTBI primers drove first-round RT-PCR of the TCR CDR3. TCRdb used MiXCR to reprocess the multiplex PCR reads, holding one entry per CDR3 protein. The sample records 500,000 or so distinct CDR3 sequences, approximately 17% being singletons. Input material: blood. These receptors originate from a woman between 18 and 29 years old with Graves' ophthalmopathy.

The chain carries TRBV10-1 and TRBJ1-5; D not resolved. Germline loops: CDR1 WNHNN, CDR2 SYGVQD (reference sequence). The CDR3 contains 15 residues. The V gene lost 4 bases and the J gene lost 3 bases, with 13 bases spanning the gap. CDR3 loop: CASSVPDQHNQPQHF. In DNA form, the CDR3 reads TGCGCCAGCAGTGTCCCAGACCAACACAATCAGCCCCAGCATTTT.

This clonotype has a count of ten or more. This chain links TRBV15 with TRBJ2-1, with D perhaps being TRBD1 or TRBD2 (5 bases each). Germline lookup yields CDR1 LNHNV and CDR2 YYDKDF (reference sequence). The V gene lost 4 bases and the J gene lost 1 base, with 17 bases spanning the gap. This CDR3 contains 17 residues. CDR3 nucleotide sequence: TGTGCCACCAGCACCTTGTGGGACCAACCTTCCTACAATGAGCAGTTCTTC. Translated: CATSTLWDQPSYNEQFF.

In this sample, this clonotype turned up a few times. In DNA, the CDR3 is TGCAGCGTTCCGGGACGGACCTTACAAGAGACCCAGTACTTC. Translating it yields CSVPGRTLQETQYF. The chain employs TRBV29-1 and TRBJ2-5; D could derive from TRBD1 or TRBD2 (5 bases each). From germline, CDR1 is SQVTM and CDR2 ANQGSEA. Trimming removed 5 bases from V and 2 bases from J, with 15 bases in between. This CDR3 comprises 14 residues.

V gene TRBV27 combines with J gene TRBJ2-2; D not resolved. Trimming took 8 bases from V and 3 from J, leaving 10 bases between them. Germline V CDR1 and CDR2: MNHEY, SMNVEV (reference sequence). The CDR3 spans 13 residues. The CDR3 is CASLLLYTGELFF. The CDR3 DNA reads as TGTGCCAGCCTCCTCCTGTACACCGGGGAGCTGTTTTTT.

This clonotype was seen repeatedly, ten times or more. The gene calls are TRBV3-1 and TRBJ1-4; TRBD1 matches at 8 bases. The trim removed 0 bases at V and 6 bases at J, leaving 6 bases unmatched. The CDR3 loop spans 16 amino acids. Germline V gene sequence: CDR1 LGHDT, CDR2 YNNKEL (reference sequence). The CDR3 loop reads CASSQDNRGLDEKLFF. The CDR3 DNA follows: TGTGCCAGCAGCCAAGATAACAGGGGGTTGGATGAAAAACTGTTTTTT.

This clonotype occurred many times. The chain is built from TRBV3-1 and TRBJ1-2; D ambiguous. V was shortened by 2 bases and J by 4 bases, with 14 bases between the two germline ends. CDR3 length: 15 amino acids. The germline V gene encodes CDR1 LGHDT and CDR2 YNNKEL (reference sequence). As DNA, the CDR3 is TGTGCCAGCAGCCAAAGGACGGACGGAGCCTATGGCTACACCTTC. It is translated as CASSQRTDGAYGYTF.

This clonotype occurred many times. V usage is TRBV7-3 and J usage is TRBJ1-2, with 8 bases that match TRBD1. Germline V gives CDR1 SGHTA, CDR2 FQGTGA. The J segment lost 3 bases and the V segment lost 5 bases, leaving 8 bases of the junction unmatched. The CDR3 runs 15 residues. This chain's CDR3 is CASSPGQGTYYGYTF. The CDR3 DNA sequence: TGTGCCAGCAGCCCCGGACAGGGTACCTACTATGGCTACACCTTC.

A few counts support this clonotype. The J gene is TRBJ1-1, the V gene TRBV18; 9 bases are shared with TRBD1. The J segment lost 0 bases and the V segment lost 1 base, leaving 12 bases of the junction unmatched. Germline V lookup: CDR1 KGHSH, CDR2 LQKENI. The CDR3 is 19 residues long. The CDR3 region has the DNA TGTGCCAGCTCACCACTCTGGGACAGGGAAGGAGGTATGAACACTGAAGCTTTCTTT. The encoded protein is CASSPLWDREGGMNTEAFF.